This TCR beta chain was identified during a study of cytomegalovirus exposure and HLA in healthy donors. 13 Jbeta primers and 60 Vbeta primers were used for the PCR. Methods used by the authors: About 9.9 million shared chains were among around 80 million unique TCR beta chains counted in a later analysis. The protocol was immunoSEQ multiplex PCR, while the TCRdb copy is restricted to in-frame clones and leaves out a portion. That table is the source of V, J and clone size, and D and trimming were worked out from the DNA. The table lists some 110,000 clones, with around 2.9% in the top ten. The clonotype comes from a man aged 25-40 years in good health and CMV-seronegative. Specimen: PBMCs.

CDR3: CASSLGWANIQYF. CDR3 DNA sequence: TGTGCCAGCAGCTTAGGGTGGGCTAACATTCAGTACTTC. This chain links TRBV7-2 with TRBJ2-4; D not certain. The V and J ends lost 1 base and 7 bases respectively, with 8 bases between them. Germline values: CDR1 SGHTA, CDR2 FQGNSA. This CDR3 region has 13 residues.